This TCR beta chain was retrieved from a study of T cell clonality in common variable immunodeficiency (dated by TCRdb to about 2015). For sequencing input, CVID and control samples contributed equivalent amounts of genomic DNA. For every sample, a 60 bp segment covering the rearranged TCRbeta CDR3 region was amplified and then sequenced. TCRbeta amplification used the immunoSEQ assay, a bias-corrected multiplex PCR with high-throughput sequencing. As for how the authors treated the data: Every unique nucleotide sequence counted as a clone and was annotated with V, D and J genes, copy number and frequency. Sequences were labeled productive if in frame, and non-productive if out of frame or containing stop codons. As previously described, clonality was calculated on the basis of Shannon's entropy. The predicted amino acid sequences of productive clones were used to derive mean CDR3 Kyte-Doolittle hydropathy. Scaled V gene usage was hierarchically clustered using Manhattan distance and complete linkage with the R hclust function. Clone sharing by CDR3 amino acid sequence was assessed by resampling 12 repertoires per group over 100 rounds. The repertoires were searched for 55 to 75 published EBV-specific and 245 published CMV-specific TCRbeta sequences. Analysis left out two CVID samples that produced under 10,000 sequences, so 40 to 50 CVID repertoires remained. The source is immuneACCESS, and TCRdb retained only in-frame sequences with V and J called. Part of the clones is not carried over; for the studies checked, unresolved V genes explain less than half of this, and the remainder is unexplained. V and J calls plus clone size are reproduced from that table; the DNA served to infer D and trimming. This sample was tabulated with about 50,000 clones, among which there are no singletons. In total, the top ten clones hold approximately 2% of the sample.

General study outcomes and caveats: Healthy controls shared more TCRbeta clones with each other than CVID subjects shared among themselves (p < 0.0001). Even though DNA input was the same, control samples had an average of about 80,000 unique sequences each, compared with roughly 32,000 in CVID samples. Fewer deletions and N-nucleotide insertions were reportedly observed in CVID TCRbeta sequences, and highly modified clones with 13 or more V deletions were reportedly absent from CVID TCRbeta sequences. The authors noted that sequencing repertoires of T cell subpopulations would be needed to clarify what caused the increased clonality in CVID. Correlations between repertoire features and clinical complications were limited by patient heterogeneity within the CVID cohort. TCRbeta clonality was higher in CVID subjects than in healthy controls (t-test p = 0.018), and the increase was most characteristic of about a third of subjects.

To note about this clone: Its antigen remains unidentified. The DNA ends 3 residues before the CDR3 does, and the rest of the CDR3 is filled in from the germline J gene. This same CDR3 is encoded by further DNA sequences in the sample.

Most CVID patients and most healthy controls were of Caucasian heritage. Heparinized peripheral whole blood samples of roughly 5 to 9 ml were obtained from each donor. Genomic DNA from adults with common variable immune deficiency (CVID) and from healthy adult controls was the source for sequencing TCRbeta CDR3 repertoires. A total of approximately 22 healthy adult volunteers (around 12 female and ten or so male; age range roughly 20 to 66 years, mean age around 35) were included in the control group. Diluted blood was subjected to density centrifugation over Hypaque 1077 or Ficoll-Paque for isolation of peripheral blood mononuclear cells. Unsorted mononuclear cells served as the source of genomic DNA, which was extracted either by Qiagen column purification or by a centrifugation-based method. V is pared back by 0 bases and J by 2 bases, with 7 bases lying between the germline termini. Its CDR3 holds 13 amino acids, cysteine through phenylalanine. The DNA covers only part of the CDR3, 30 bases in frame from base 1. The germline V gene (reference sequence) specifies DFQATT as CDR1 and SNEGSKA as CDR2.

Sequencing was carried out using peripheral blood mononuclear cells. The sequence links TRBV20-1 to TRBJ2-5; no D gene can be assigned with confidence. The clonotype comes from a person aged 18 to 69 in good health. The covered CDR3 bases are TGCAGTGCTAGAGATAATTATCAAGAGACC. The resulting protein is CSARDNYQET. The CDR3 in its entirety is CSARDNYQETQYF.